This T cell receptor beta chain was recovered during a study of blood T cell repertoires in COVID-19. Authors' methods: Estimation of nucleated cell counts was performed using reference gene primer amplification. The repertoire was sequenced with immunoSEQ multiplex PCR; TCRdb's copy has only in-frame clones and lacks some. From that table come the V and J calls and clone size; the DNA was used to work out D and trimming. The table shows some 78,000 clones, with 80% occurring only once. The CDR3 covers 16 residues. V trimming: 6 bases; J trimming: 6 bases; junction bases outside the gene matches: 12. CDR1 is MNHEY, CDR2 SMNVEV, per germline (reference sequence).

The chain carries TRBV27 and TRBJ2-7; 12 bases line up with TRBD2. What was sequenced was peripheral blood. The origin of this receptor is a man between 60 and 75 years old with active or convalescent COVID-19. The CDR3: CASSSSGLAGKSEQYF. In DNA form, the CDR3 reads TGTGCCAGCAGCTCTTCTGGACTAGCGGGAAAGAGCGAGCAGTACTTC.